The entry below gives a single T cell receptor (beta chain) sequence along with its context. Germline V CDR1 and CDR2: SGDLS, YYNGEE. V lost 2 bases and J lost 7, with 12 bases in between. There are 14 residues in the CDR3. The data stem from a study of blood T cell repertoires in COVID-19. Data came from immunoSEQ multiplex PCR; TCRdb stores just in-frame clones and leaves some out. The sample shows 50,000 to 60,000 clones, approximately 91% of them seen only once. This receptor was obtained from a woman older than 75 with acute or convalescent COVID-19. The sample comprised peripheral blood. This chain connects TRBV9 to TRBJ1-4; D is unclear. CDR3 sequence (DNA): TGTGCCAGCAGCGTTTACCCCGTTAGTGAAAAACTGTTTTTT. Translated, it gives CASSVYPVSEKLFF.